This T cell receptor (beta chain) was documented in a study of beta chain features in type 1 diabetes listed by TCRdb under 2018. Regarding the study in general: Mean age, gender distribution, total cell number and subset yield did not differ between patients and healthy donors. A total of 85 million to 140 million sorted cells were examined across all samples, and a strong correlation was observed between cell number per subset and RNA yield. The study compared TCRB repertoires of sorted circulating CD4+ T cell subsets between recently diagnosed type 1 diabetes patients and matched healthy donors. Naive and central memory subsets were obtained from all 30 or so donors, but regulatory and stem cell-like memory subsets were isolated from only 8 patients and roughly 8 healthy donors. Findings and caveats that apply to the study as a whole: A moderate but significant shortening of TCRB CDR3 length was observed in type 1 diabetes patients in all four CD4+ subsets. Naive, central memory and regulatory TCRB repertoires appeared to be more alike among patients than among healthy donors. HLA sub-analyses involved small numbers of individuals, so any influence of HLA type on TCRB rearrangement remained unresolved. Shorter templates might have been favored by PCR, but patient and control samples were amplified and corrected together, so both groups would have been affected equally by any skew. Fewer insertions and more nucleotide deletions at VDJ recombination sites were observed in patients with type 1 diabetes, implying thymic rearrangement abnormalities. Because cDNA was sequenced instead of genomic DNA, activated cells with high expression could be over-represented, although the groups did not differ in activation or CD3 levels.

The germline V gene encodes CDR1 SGHTA and CDR2 FQGNSA. The germline V and J ends show losses of 5 bases and 6 bases respectively, and no gene match explains 4 bases of the junction. From the cysteine through the phenylalanine, the CDR3 covers 14 amino acids. Only CDR3 DNA is held: 42 bases, read in frame from base 1. This clone showed up just a few times. The antigen this receptor binds is unknown. No much larger clone exists at a distance of one base, and base qualities are not known. From each donor, a single peripheral blood sample of about 110 mL on average was drawn into heparinised tubes. A BD FACSAria II and a panel including CD45RO, CCR7, CD25, CD127, CD95 and CD27 were used to sort naive, central memory, regulatory and stem cell-like memory CD4+ T cells. A purity above 95% was achieved for all sorted populations. PBMCs were separated immediately by Lymphoprep density gradient centrifugation and were stained directly, without being cultured. So that batch effects would be minimized, each experiment stained and sorted samples in pairs, pairing one healthy donor with one patient.

All of the isolated RNA was reverse transcribed with the High Capacity cDNA Reverse Transcription Kit, so expressed TCRB transcripts were sequenced. Deep immunoSEQ sequencing was performed on naive, central memory and regulatory T cell samples, with an average of roughly 3.3 million total reads per sample. After sorted cells were lysed in RLT buffer, RNA was extracted with DNase-treated RNeasy Micro or Mini kits, with the choice depending on cell number. To prevent cross-contamination, each cell subset was processed individually, whereas patient and healthy donor samples were processed jointly. The immunoSEQ multiplex PCR was used to amplify TCRB sequences from cDNA, yielding 87-bp fragments that span the CDR3 region. Amplicons were sequenced on the Illumina HiSeq platform. Processing in the source paper ran as follows. Synthetic template baselines were used to correct PCR bias computationally, reads within Hamming distance 2 were collapsed together, and singletons that could not be merged were discarded. By aligning reads against IMGT, V, D and J genes, CDR3 length, and insertions or deletions at six rearrangement sites were assigned. Clonotype counts were normalized to sorted cell number within each subset before computing true diversity and Gini coefficients with the tcR R package. The overlap coefficient, calculated on TCRB nucleotide sequences, was used to quantify repertoire sharing. Out-of-frame TCRB sequences from naive cells were analyzed as a proxy for the pre-selection repertoire. TCRdb carries this immuneACCESS record with in-frame sequences only. Its versions omit some clonotypes, under half of them owing to an unresolved V gene in the studies checked, with the rest unexplained. The DNA was the basis for D and trimming; V, J and clone size are from that table. The table for this sample lists around 310,000 clones; 11% of them were counted only once. About 0.015% of the sample comes from the top ten.

The sample comprised naive CD4+ T cells from blood. Sample cell subset or site, as interpreted from the label and publication: true naive CD4+ T cells. The chain employs TRBV7-2 and TRBJ2-1, with 10 junctional bases fitting TRBD1. This sequence originates from a woman in her 30s in good health. The CDR3 here reads CASSRDRGSNEQFF. The nucleotides are TGTGCCAGCAGCCGGGACAGGGGATCCAATGAGCAGTTCTTC.